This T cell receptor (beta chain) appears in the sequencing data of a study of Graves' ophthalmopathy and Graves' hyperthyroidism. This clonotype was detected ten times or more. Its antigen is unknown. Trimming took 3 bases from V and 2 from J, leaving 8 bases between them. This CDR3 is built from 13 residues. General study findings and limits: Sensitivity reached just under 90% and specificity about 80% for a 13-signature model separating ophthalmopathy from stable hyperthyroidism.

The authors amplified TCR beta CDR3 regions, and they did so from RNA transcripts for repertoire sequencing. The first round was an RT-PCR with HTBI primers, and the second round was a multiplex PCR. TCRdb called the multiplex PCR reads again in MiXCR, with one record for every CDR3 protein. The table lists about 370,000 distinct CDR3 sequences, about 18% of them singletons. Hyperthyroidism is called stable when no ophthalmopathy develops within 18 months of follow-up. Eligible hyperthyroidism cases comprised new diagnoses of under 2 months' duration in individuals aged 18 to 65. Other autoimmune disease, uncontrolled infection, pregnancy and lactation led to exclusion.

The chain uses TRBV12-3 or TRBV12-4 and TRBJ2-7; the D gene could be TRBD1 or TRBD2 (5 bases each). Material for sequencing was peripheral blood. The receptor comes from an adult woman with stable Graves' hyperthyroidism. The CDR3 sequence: CASSLGTTYEQYF. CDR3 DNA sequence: TGTGCCAGCAGTTTGGGGACGACCTACGAGCAGTACTTC.